This is a list of T cell receptor beta chains from one sample in a study of T cell responses to AZD1222 COVID-19 vaccine. Assay used: immunoSEQ multiplex PCR; TCRdb lists only in-frame clones, some missing. The sample carries 140,000 or so clones, 80% to 95% recorded once. The sequenced sample was peripheral blood, obtained 28 days after the second AZD1222 dose. These receptor sequences come from an adult who received the AZD1222 COVID-19 vaccine. The CDR3 runs from the conserved cysteine through the conserved F or W. The D gene is left open where the match is weak. Expanded clones are given a class, and other clones once, few, many or no size at all.

J gene,D gene,V gene,clone size,CDR3 DNA,CDR3 protein
TRBJ2-2,NA,TRBV19,NA,TGTGCCAGTATGCGGCAGGTGGGCACCGGGGAGCTGTTTTTT,CASMRQVGTGELFF
TRBJ2-2,NA,TRBV7-6,NA,TGTGCCAGCAGCTCGAGACTAGTTTCTAGTAGGGCTACCGGGGAGCTGTTTTTT,CASSSRLVSSRATGELFF
TRBJ1-5,NA,TRBV6-5,NA,TGTGCCAGCCCGACCATAAATAGCAATCAGCCCCAGCATTTT,CASPTINSNQPQHF
TRBJ2-3,TRBD1,TRBV7-2,few,TGTGCCAGCAGCGCGCTAGGGGGCATAGGCACAGATACGCAGTATTTT,CASSALGGIGTDTQYF
TRBJ1-4,TRBD1,TRBV25-1,NA,TGTGCCAGCAGTGAATGGGCAGGGGGTAATGAAAAACTGTTTTTT,CASSEWAGGNEKLFF
TRBJ2-7,NA,TRBV6-2/TRBV6-3,NA,TGTGCCAGCAGCGACCCAGGGATCTCCTACGAGCAGTACTTC,CASSDPGISYEQYF
TRBJ2-2,NA,TRBV6-2/TRBV6-3,once,TGTGCCAGCAGTTACTGGATGACTAGTAGGGCCGGGGAGCTGTTTTTT,CASSYWMTSRAGELFF
TRBJ1-1,NA,TRBV4-1,NA,TGCGCCAGCAGCCCCGGCGAGGGGTGGGACACTGAAGCTTTCTTT,CASSPGEGWDTEAFF
TRBJ1-2,NA,TRBV27,once,TGTGCCAGCAGTTTCGCCGGGAACTATGGCTACACCTTC,CASSFAGNYGYTF
TRBJ2-7,NA,TRBV5-4,NA,TGTGCCAGCAGCTTGGGGGACTTCTACGAGCAGTACTTC,CASSLGDFYEQYF
TRBJ1-2,NA,TRBV24-1,NA,TGTGCCAGCAGCCCAGGGGCCGGGGGAGGCTACACCTTC,CASSPGAGGGYTF
TRBJ1-4,NA,TRBV7-9,NA,TGTGCCAGCAGGCCCCAACAGGGTCTTAATGAAAAACTGTTTTTT,CASRPQQGLNEKLFF
TRBJ2-7,NA,TRBV2,NA,TGTGCCAGCAGTCGTCGAGCCAATCCTCTACACGAGCAGTACTTC,CASSRRANPLHEQYF
TRBJ2-5,NA,TRBV6-5,NA,TGTGCCAGCAGCTACGGCGCCATCCAAGAGACCCAGTACTTC,CASSYGAIQETQYF
TRBJ2-1,TRBD2,TRBV5-6,NA,TGTGCCAGCAGAAGCGGGACCCTGGGCAATGAGCAGTTCTTC,CASRSGTLGNEQFF
TRBJ2-1,NA,TRBV28,NA,TGTGCCAGCAGTTTAGGGGCTGCTGAGCAGTTCTTC,CASSLGAAEQFF
TRBJ2-7,NA,TRBV11-2,NA,TGTGCCAGCAGCGACCCCCGGGTCGACGCCTACGAGCAGTACTTC,CASSDPRVDAYEQYF
TRBJ2-2,NA,TRBV7-9,NA,TGTGCCAGCAGCTTAGCCGTGGGGCGCAACACCGGGGAGCTGTTTTTT,CASSLAVGRNTGELFF
TRBJ2-1,NA,TRBV11-2,NA,TGTGCCAGCAGCTTAGATAGGTGGTACAATGAGCAGTTCTTC,CASSLDRWYNEQFF
TRBJ1-1,TRBD1,TRBV5-4,once,TGTGCCAGCAGACAGGACAGGGTCTCTGAAGCTTTCTTT,CASRQDRVSEAFF
TRBJ2-2,TRBD1,TRBV7-2,few,TGTGCCAGCAGCCCGAGACAGGGCCAGAACACCGGGGAGCTGTTTTTT,CASSPRQGQNTGELFF
TRBJ1-1,NA,TRBV6-2/TRBV6-3,NA,TGTGCCAGCAGCAGCCACAGACAGATAGAAGAAGCTTTCTTT,CASSSHRQIEEAFF
TRBJ2-7,TRBD1,TRBV6-2/TRBV6-3,NA,TGTGCCAGCAGTTACCTACAGGGGGCAGGGACTAACCGAGCTTACGAGCAGTACTTC,CASSYLQGAGTNRAYEQYF
TRBJ1-1,TRBD1,TRBV4-2,NA,TGTGCCAGCAGCCCCAGCTACAGGGGAAACACTGAAGCTTTCTTT,CASSPSYRGNTEAFF
TRBJ2-1,NA,TRBV27,NA,TGTGCCAGCAGTGCGGAAGGCATCAGGCCCTACAATGAGCAGTTCTTC,CASSAEGIRPYNEQFF
TRBJ1-2,NA,TRBV3-1/TRBV3-2,NA,TGTGCCAGCAGTCATGCCTTCGGGGGTAGCTATGGCTACACCTTC,CASSHAFGGSYGYTF
TRBJ1-5,NA,TRBV7-9,NA,TGTGCCAGCAGCTCACAGGGAGGTCAGCCCCAGCATTTT,CASSSQGGQPQHF
TRBJ1-2,NA,TRBV5-1,NA,TGCGCCAGCAGCTTGGGTCAGGGGCAAGGCTACACCTTC,CASSLGQGQGYTF
TRBJ2-2,NA,TRBV7-3,NA,TGTGCCAGCAGCTTAACTGATGGGGCGAACACCGGGGAGCTGTTTTTT,CASSLTDGANTGELFF
TRBJ2-7,TRBD2,TRBV7-9,NA,TGTGCCAGCAGCCACGCCGGAACGCGGGAGGGCTTCTCCTACGAGCAGTACTTC,CASSHAGTREGFSYEQYF
TRBJ2-7,NA,TRBV15,once,TGTGCCACCAGCCTGGAACCTGGGGCCTACGAGCAGTACTTC,CATSLEPGAYEQYF
TRBJ2-7,NA,TRBV2,NA,TGTGCCAGCGGGCGGGACAGCTACTACGAGCAGTACTTC,CASGRDSYYEQYF
TRBJ2-1,TRBD2,TRBV4-2,NA,TGTGCCAGCAGCCAAGCAGCGGGAGGGTCCTACAATGAGCAGTTCTTC,CASSQAAGGSYNEQFF
TRBJ1-1,NA,TRBV6-2/TRBV6-3,NA,TGTGCCAGCAGTTACGGGGGATTCACTGAAGCTTTCTTT,CASSYGGFTEAFF
TRBJ1-1,NA,TRBV20-1,NA,TGCAGTGCCTCTCGGAACACTGAAGCTTTCTTT,CSASRNTEAFF
TRBJ2-3,TRBD2,TRBV6-8,NA,TGTGCCAGCAGTTCTTTCCGGGGGGGCCGCCCCACAGATACGCAGTATTTT,CASSSFRGGRPTDTQYF
TRBJ1-2,NA,TRBV9,NA,TGTGCCAGCAGCGTAGATTTGGTGGCCTATGGCTACACCTTC,CASSVDLVAYGYTF
TRBJ1-6,NA,TRBV5-4,NA,TGTGCCAGCAGCTTGGTGATCGGGGGCCCTCAGAATTCACCCCTCCACTTT,CASSLVIGGPQNSPLHF
TRBJ2-4,NA,TRBV15,NA,TGTGCCACCAGCAGAGGGGCTTCGGGCGGCATTCAGTACTTC,CATSRGASGGIQYF
TRBJ2-3,NA,TRBV3-1/TRBV3-2,NA,TGTGCCAGCAGCCAAGAATGGGCAGATACGCAGTATTTT,CASSQEWADTQYF
TRBJ1-6,TRBD1,TRBV5-1,once,TGCGCCAGCGCACCGTACCCTCAGGGGGGAAGCTCCTATAATTCACCCCTCCACTTT,CASAPYPQGGSSYNSPLHF